The following is a T cell receptor beta chain sequence with its context. Its antigen is undetermined. The data derive from a study of CD8 T cells in Susac syndrome. Findings of the study overall: As acknowledged by the study, its TCR sequencing and HLA analysis included a relatively small number of individuals.

RNA totalling about 0.5 to 1 ug underwent reverse transcription with random hexamers. It was immunoSEQ multiplex PCR that amplified TCR beta CDR3 across 54 Vbeta and 13 Jbeta. TCRdb re-called the immunoSEQ multiplex PCR reads through MiXCR, storing one row per CDR3 protein. Of 150,000 to 200,000 distinct CDR3 sequences in the sample, 93% are singletons; the top ten hold 0.13%. While serving as controls, healthy donors were matched for age and sex. Negative isolation was used for CD8+ and CD4+ T cells, and FACS enrichment was applied to TEMRA cells. V lost 1 base, J lost 8 bases, and 8 bases stayed unmatched. The CDR3 loop spans 15 amino acids. CDR1 SNHLY and CDR2 FYNNEI come from the germline V gene.

Sequencing used CD4+ T cells from PBMCs. The genes are TRBV2 and TRBJ1-2, with TRBD1 matching over 9 bases. This TCR was recovered from a human donor in good health. For the CDR3, the DNA is TGTGCCAGCAGTGAAGGGTTTGGGACAGGGAGAGGCTACACCTTC. It encodes CASSEGFGTGRGYTF.